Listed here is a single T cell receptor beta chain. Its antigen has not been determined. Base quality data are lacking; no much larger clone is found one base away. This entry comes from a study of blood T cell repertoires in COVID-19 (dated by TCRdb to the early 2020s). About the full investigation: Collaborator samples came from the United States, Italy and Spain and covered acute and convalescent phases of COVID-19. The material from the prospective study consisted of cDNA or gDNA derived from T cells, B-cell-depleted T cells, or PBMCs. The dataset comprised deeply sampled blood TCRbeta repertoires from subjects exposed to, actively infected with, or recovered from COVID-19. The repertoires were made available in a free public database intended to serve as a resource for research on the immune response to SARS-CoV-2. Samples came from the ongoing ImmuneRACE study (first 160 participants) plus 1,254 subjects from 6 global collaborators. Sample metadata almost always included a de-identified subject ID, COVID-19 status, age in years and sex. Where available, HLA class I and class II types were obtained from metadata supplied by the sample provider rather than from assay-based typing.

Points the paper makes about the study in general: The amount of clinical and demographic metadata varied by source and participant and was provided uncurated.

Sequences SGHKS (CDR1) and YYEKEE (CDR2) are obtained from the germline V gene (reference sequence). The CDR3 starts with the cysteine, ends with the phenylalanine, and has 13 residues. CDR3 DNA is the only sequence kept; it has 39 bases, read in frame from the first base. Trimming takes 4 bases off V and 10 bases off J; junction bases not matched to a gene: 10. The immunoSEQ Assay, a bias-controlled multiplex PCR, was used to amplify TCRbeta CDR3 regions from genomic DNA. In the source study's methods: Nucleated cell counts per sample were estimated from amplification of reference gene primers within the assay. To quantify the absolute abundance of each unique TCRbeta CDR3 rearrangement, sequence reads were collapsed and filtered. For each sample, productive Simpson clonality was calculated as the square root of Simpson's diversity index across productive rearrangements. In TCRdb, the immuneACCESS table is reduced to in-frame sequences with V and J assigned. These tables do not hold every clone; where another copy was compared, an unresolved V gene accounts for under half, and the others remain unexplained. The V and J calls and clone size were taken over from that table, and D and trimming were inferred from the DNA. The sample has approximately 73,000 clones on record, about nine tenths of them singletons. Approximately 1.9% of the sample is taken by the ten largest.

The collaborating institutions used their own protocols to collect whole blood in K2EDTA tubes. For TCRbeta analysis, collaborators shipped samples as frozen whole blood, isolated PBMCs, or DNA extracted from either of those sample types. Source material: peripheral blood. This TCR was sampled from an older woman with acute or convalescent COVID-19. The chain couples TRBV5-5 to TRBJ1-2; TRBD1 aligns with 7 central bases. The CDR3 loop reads CASSDRQGLYYTF. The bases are TGTGCCAGCAGCGACAGACAGGGACTCTACTACACCTTC.